These 18 T cell receptor beta chains originate from one sample sequenced in a study of blood T cell repertoires in COVID-19. Clones were read by immunoSEQ multiplex PCR, and TCRdb kept only the in-frame ones, dropping some. The table shows tens of thousands of clones, with around 82% occurring only once. Sequenced material: peripheral blood. The source of these receptors is a human donor in a cohort sampled during active COVID-19.

This chain connects TRBV5-6 to TRBJ2-3; 9 bases agree with TRBD1. The CDR3 runs to 13 residues. Germline assignment: CDR1 SGHDT and CDR2 YYEEEE. V shed 3 bases and J 4 bases; nucleotides not matched to a gene: 0. The CDR3 reads CASSWDRADTQYF. The CDR3 DNA reads TGTGCCAGCAGCTGGGACAGGGCAGATACGCAGTATTTT.

In its sample, this clone was seen once. V and J are TRBV4-1 and TRBJ1-5, with 9 bases aligning to TRBD1. This CDR3 region has 20 residues. V lost 2 bases to trimming and J lost 0 bases; unmatched junction nucleotides: 14. Germline CDR1 is MGHRA and CDR2 is YSYEKL. Here the CDR3 reads CASSQITNRGRRDSNQPQHF. As DNA, the CDR3 is TGCGCCAGCAGCCAAATAACGAACAGGGGGCGCAGAGATAGCAATCAGCCCCAGCATTTT.

This clone has just one count. The rearrangement uses TRBV19 and TRBJ2-2; TRBD1 aligns across 11 bases. Germline loops: CDR1 LNHDA, CDR2 SQIVND (reference sequence). V shed 3 bases and J 7 bases; nucleotides not matched to a gene: 7. This CDR3 comprises 16 residues. The CDR3 coding sequence is TGTGCCAGTAGTATCCGGACAGGGGGCGCAAACGGGGAGCTGTTTTTT. It translates to CASSIRTGGANGELFF.

The chain carries TRBV4-3 and TRBJ1-1, with D possibly TRBD1 on 5 matching bases. Germline V gene lookup returns CDR1 LGHNA and CDR2 YSLEER. Trimming stripped 0 bases from V and 6 bases from J, with 11 bases between. The CDR3 totals 14 residues. DNA for the CDR3: TGCGCCAGCAGCCAAGATCGAAGGGGCCCTGAAGCTTTCTTT. Its protein is CASSQDRRGPEAFF.

This clone is a singleton in its sample. The V gene is TRBV28, the J gene TRBJ1-2; 7 bases align to TRBD1. The CDR3 loop spans 17 amino acids. The V segment lost 2 bases and the J segment 1 base; nucleotides outside the gene matches: 10. Germline V gene data show CDR1 as MDHEN and CDR2 as SYDVKM. Written as DNA, the CDR3 is TGTGCCAGCAGTTTAAAGACAGGGTATCGGCTTAACTATGGCTACACCTTC. Its translation is CASSLKTGYRLNYGYTF.

The V call is TRBV7-8, the J call TRBJ2-7, with D perhaps TRBD2 (5 bases). Trimming removed 2 bases from V and 3 bases from J, with 8 bases in between. The CDR3 sequence is 13 residues long. The germline V gene encodes CDR1 SGHVS and CDR2 FQNEAQ. The CDR3 is CASSLTSIYEQYF. The CDR3 nucleotides are TGTGCCAGCAGCTTAACTAGTATCTACGAGCAGTACTTC. Full variable domain (rest looked up from reference TRBV7-8 and TRBJ2-7): GAGVSQSPRYKVAKRGQDVALRCDPISGHVSLFWYQQALGQGPEFLTYFQNEAQLDKSGLPSDRFFAERPEGSVSTLKIQRTQQEDSAVYLCASSLTSIYEQYFGPGTRLTVT.

The chain joins TRBV11-2 to TRBJ2-5; unclear D gene. The length of the CDR3 is 14 residues. Germline V gives CDR1 SGHAT, CDR2 FQNNGV. Deletions cut 3 bases from V and 1 base from J, with 9 bases between. CDR3 in DNA: TGTGCCAGCAGCTTCACAGCCCTCCAAGAGACCCAGTACTTC. It is translated as CASSFTALQETQYF.

Only a few counts were recorded for this clone. The chain has TRBV27 and TRBJ2-3; 8 bases map to TRBD2. The CDR3 has 15 amino acids. With V trimmed by 8 bases and J by 2 bases, 9 bases remained unmatched. Germline lookup yields CDR1 MNHEY and CDR2 SMNVEV (reference sequence). The CDR3 DNA sequence: TGTGCCAGCTCATATTTAGCGGGGACCACAGATACGCAGTATTTT. This translates into CASSYLAGTTDTQYF.

V gene TRBV5-1 combines with J gene TRBJ2-6, with TRBD1 matching 7 bases. Looked up from germline, CDR1 is SGHRS and CDR2 is YFSETQ. There are 15 residues in the CDR3. Trimming took 5 bases from V and 2 from J; bases not matched to a gene: 4. The CDR3 loop is CASSLQGTGANVLTF. CDR3 DNA: TGCGCCAGCAGTTTACAGGGGACTGGGGCCAACGTCCTGACTTTC.

The rearrangement links TRBV5-6 to TRBJ2-7, with 9 bases aligning to TRBD1. Germline CDR1 is SGHDT and CDR2 is YYEEEE. Trimming cost V 4 bases and J 9 bases; bases outside gene matches: 5. The CDR3 is 12 amino acids. The CDR3 DNA sequence: TGTGCCAGCAGCGCCGGGACAGGGCGGCAGTACTTC. Its translation: CASSAGTGRQYF.

This sequence joins TRBV3-1 (or the pseudogene TRBV3-2) and TRBJ2-2, with D uncertain. Per the germline V gene, CDR1 is LGHDT and CDR2 is YNNKEL (reference sequence). The CDR3 is made up of 13 amino acids. V lost 1 base and J lost 4, with 4 bases in between. The CDR3 coding sequence is TGTGCCAGCAGCCAAGTTAGCACCGGGGAGCTGTTTTTT. Translated, it gives CASSQVSTGELFF.

For the CDR3, the DNA is TGCACCAGCAGCCAAGGAGGCTTCAACACCGGGGAGCTGTTTTTT. This translates into CTSSQGGFNTGELFF. The J gene is TRBJ2-2, the V gene TRBV1; TRBD2, the D gene given by the table, was not confirmed from the DNA. TRBV1 is a pseudogene locus. The CDR3 runs 15 residues.

V gene TRBV6-2 or TRBV6-3 combines with J gene TRBJ2-2; D might be TRBD2 (7 bases). This CDR3 has 15 residues. Germline V CDR1 and CDR2: MNHEY, SVGEGT. V lost 5 bases to trimming and J lost 10 bases, with 20 bases between them. CDR3 bases: TGTGCCAGCAGTGTTTCAGGGGAGGGCATCGAGGAGCTGTTTTTT. Its translation: CASSVSGEGIEELFF.

V and J are TRBV4-2 and TRBJ2-6, with 7 bases that match TRBD1. The CDR3 runs 17 residues. Germline CDR1 LGHNA, CDR2 YNFKEQ. V lost 4 bases to trimming and J lost 2 bases; unmatched junction nucleotides: 8. The CDR3 coding sequence is TGTGCCAGCAGCCTAGCCCGGACAGGCCCTGGGGCCAACGTCCTGACTTTC. This codes for CASSLARTGPGANVLTF.

V usage is TRBV6-5 and J usage is TRBJ2-1, with a weak D call TRBD2 (6 bases). CDR3 length: 11 amino acids. The germline V gene has CDR1 MNHEY and CDR2 SVGAGI. Trimming removed 8 bases from V and 9 bases from J, with 11 bases in between. The CDR3 DNA sequence: TGTGCCAGCGGCGACGGGGGTGAGCAGTTCTTC. This codes for CASGDGGEQFF.

V is TRBV5-5 and J is TRBJ2-5; the D gene is possibly TRBD2 (5 bases). Germline values: CDR1 SGHKS, CDR2 YYEKEE (reference sequence). The CDR3 spans 15 residues. Trimming removed 0 bases at V and 5 bases at J, with 14 bases between. Here the CDR3 DNA reads TGTGCCAGCAGCTTGGCCCCCGGGGTTCGGGAGACCCAGTACTTC. Translated, it gives CASSLAPGVRETQYF. Combining the CDR3 with reference TRBV5-5 and TRBJ2-5 gives the whole variable domain DAGVTQSPTHLIKTRGQQVTLRCSPISGHKSVSWYQQVLGQGPQFIFQYYEKEERGRGNFPDRFSARQFPNYSSELNVNALLLGDSALYLCASSLAPGVRETQYFGPGTRLLVL.

V gene TRBV5-5 combines with J gene TRBJ1-1, with TRBD1 matching 7 bases. This CDR3 region has 17 residues. V shed 1 base and J 8 bases; nucleotides not matched to a gene: 17. CDR1 is SGHKS and CDR2 is YYEKEE in the germline V gene (reference sequence). CDR3 in amino acids: CASSLRRPGQKVDEAFF. CDR3 DNA sequence: TGTGCCAGCAGCTTGAGGAGACCGGGACAGAAAGTTGACGAAGCTTTCTTT.

The rearrangement uses TRBV2 and TRBJ1-1; D is ambiguous. Trimming shortened V by 10 bases and J by 2 bases, and 14 bases separated the two germline ends. This CDR3 is built from 13 residues. Per the germline V gene, CDR1 is SNHLY and CDR2 is FYNNEI. The CDR3 region is CATRSDFNTEAFF. The DNA for the CDR3 is TGTGCCACCCGATCGGACTTTAACACTGAAGCTTTCTTT.